These T cell receptor beta chains were read from a single sample in a study of identical twins. Each CDR3 protein is one row after TCRdb ran MiXCR on the 5' RACE reads. Of about 890,000 distinct CDR3 sequences listed, around 12% are singletons. This sample also appeared in a second study, on yellow fever vaccine responses in identical twins.

Sequencing was performed on PBMCs. Receptors were obtained from a woman in her late teens or twenties in good health. Both conserved end residues are part of each CDR3. The size field is filled for only some rows; it gives once, few, many or a size class.

v_gene,abundance,CDR3aa
TRBV15,.,CATSRTRARGTEAFF
TRBV7-9,few,CASSLGWPSGANVLTF
TRBV19,.,CASSIMPNEQFF
TRBV7-3,few,CASTHPRQLAGVSEQYF
TRBV7-9,few,CASSLGGQGQSEPQHF
TRBV12-3/TRBV12-4,many,CASSGGISTGELFF
TRBV5-1,.,CASSPNPGLTHNEQFF
TRBV12-3/TRBV12-4,.,CASTRNGRGVYEQFF
TRBV20-1,few,CSAKDYDNEQFF
TRBV20-1,few,CSAEQGGPEAFF